These 2 T cell receptor beta chains share one sample of origin, sequenced in a study of blood T cell repertoires in COVID-19. TCRdb keeps only in-frame clones here, not all; method: immunoSEQ multiplex PCR. This table has under 300,000 clones, about 86% appearing once. The sequenced material came from peripheral blood. Source of these receptors: a woman older than 75 with acute or convalescent COVID-19.

The rearrangement joins TRBV5-1 to TRBJ2-1, with TRBD1 identical over 9 bases. The germline CDR1 and CDR2 sequences are SGHRS and YFSETQ. The CDR3 consists of 16 residues. Unmatched junction bases numbered 7, after V lost 2 bases and J lost 4 bases. As DNA, the CDR3 is TGCGCCAGCAGCTTAGGGCCGGGACAGGGATACAATGAGCAGTTCTTC. It translates to CASSLGPGQGYNEQFF.

V usage is TRBV3-1 (or the pseudogene TRBV3-2) and J usage is TRBJ2-7; 7 bases agree with TRBD1. V dropped 11 bases and J dropped 7; count of bases not matched to a gene: 8. Per germline, CDR1 LGHDT and CDR2 YNNKEL (reference sequence). There are 11 residues in the CDR3. CDR3 in amino acids: CASCRDREQYF. DNA for the CDR3: TGTGCCTCCTGTCGGGACAGAGAGCAGTACTTC.